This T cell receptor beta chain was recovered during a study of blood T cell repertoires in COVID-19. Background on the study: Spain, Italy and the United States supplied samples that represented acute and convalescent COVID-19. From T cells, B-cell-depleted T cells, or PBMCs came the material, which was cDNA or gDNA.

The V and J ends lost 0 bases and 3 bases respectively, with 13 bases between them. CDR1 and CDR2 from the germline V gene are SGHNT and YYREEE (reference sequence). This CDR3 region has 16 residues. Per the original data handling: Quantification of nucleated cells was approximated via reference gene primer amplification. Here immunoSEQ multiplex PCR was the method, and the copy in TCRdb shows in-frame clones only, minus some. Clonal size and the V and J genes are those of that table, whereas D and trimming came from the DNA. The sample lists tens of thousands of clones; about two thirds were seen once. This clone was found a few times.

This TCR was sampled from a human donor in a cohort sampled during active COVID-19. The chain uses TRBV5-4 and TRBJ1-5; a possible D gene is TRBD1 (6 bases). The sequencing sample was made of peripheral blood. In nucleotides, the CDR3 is TGTGCCAGCAGCTTGGGGGGGGGCAGGAACAATCAGCCCCAGCATTTT. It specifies CASSLGGGRNNQPQHF.